The clone carrying this TCR beta chain was observed at least ten times. V was cut by 5 bases and J by 3 bases, with 13 bases left in between. The CDR3 is 14 amino acids. Germline CDR1 SEHNR, CDR2 FQNEAQ (reference sequence). All patients were untreated before thyroid surgery. The data stem from a study of metastatic and nonmetastatic thyroid tumors. Study background: Repertoires from malignant and benign thyroid patients were compared across blood and tumor or nodule tissue.

In the original workflow: Clinicopathological groups of papillary thyroid cancer showed CDR3 differences that were used to build a distant-metastasis classifier. TCRdb re-called the PCR reads via MiXCR. The V and J calls come from TCRdb's annotation, not from the publication. The table lists roughly 40,000 clones, roughly a quarter of them singletons. Sequencing was carried out using tumor tissue. The chain has TRBV7-9 and TRBJ2-5, with D hard to call. The source of this sequence is a female donor with papillary thyroid cancer or a benign thyroid nodule (not recorded which). Some clones in this sample may be carry-over from other donors' samples. CDR3 loop: CASSQLPEKETQYF. CDR3 DNA: TGTGCCAGCAGCCAACTTCCAGAAAAAGAGACCCAGTACTTC.